This T cell receptor (beta chain) comes out of a study of shared clonotypes between healthy human individuals. Study-wide results and limits: Though the depth was large, rarefaction showed that sorted-subset sequencing was incomplete.

Trimming stripped 5 bases from V and 5 bases from J, with 19 bases between. Per the germline V gene, CDR1 is LNHDA and CDR2 is SQIVND (reference sequence). There are 15 residues in the CDR3. Produced via immunoSEQ multiplex PCR; TCRdb's table is partial and in-frame only. The sample shows 950,000 to 1,100,000 clones, about 70% of them seen only once. About this clone: Its matching antigen is unknown.

The chain recombines TRBV19 with TRBJ2-7; D could derive from TRBD1 or TRBD2 (5 bases each). Sequences were obtained from memory CD4+ T cells sorted from blood. Subset denoted: CD45RA-negative fraction. The clonotype originates from a man between 18 and 29 years old in good health. This CDR3 is CASSAPGAAEHEQYF. CDR3 bases: TGTGCCAGTAGTGCCCCCGGGGCAGCCGAACACGAGCAGTACTTC.